The T cell receptor beta chain described here comes from a study of PD-1 blockade in classical Hodgkin lymphoma. Overall study findings and caveats: Patients newly diagnosed and complete responders had comparable baseline diversity.

TCRdb's table, derived via immunoSEQ multiplex PCR, lists solely in-frame clones and lacks some. The sample lists more than 40,000 clones; around 69% were seen once. The time point denotes: cycle 4 day 1 (C4D1), after less than seven weeks of nivolumab. Each of the patients experienced relapse following autologous stem cell transplantation, and their brentuximab vedotin exposure differed. Per the germline V gene, CDR1 is LGHNA and CDR2 is YNFKEQ. The V end lost 4 bases, the J end lost 6 bases, and 10 bases lay between the germline ends. The CDR3 spans 12 residues. Worth noting for this clone: The target antigen is unknown.

The rearrangement joins TRBV4-2 to TRBJ2-7; maybe TRBD1 (5 bases). The origin of this receptor is a human donor with classical Hodgkin lymphoma. Specimen: peripheral blood mononuclear cells (PBMCs), collected before the fourth cycle of nivolumab. CDR3 region: CASSLFQGEQYF. CDR3 coding DNA: TGTGCCAGCAGCCTTTTTCAGGGCGAGCAGTACTTC.